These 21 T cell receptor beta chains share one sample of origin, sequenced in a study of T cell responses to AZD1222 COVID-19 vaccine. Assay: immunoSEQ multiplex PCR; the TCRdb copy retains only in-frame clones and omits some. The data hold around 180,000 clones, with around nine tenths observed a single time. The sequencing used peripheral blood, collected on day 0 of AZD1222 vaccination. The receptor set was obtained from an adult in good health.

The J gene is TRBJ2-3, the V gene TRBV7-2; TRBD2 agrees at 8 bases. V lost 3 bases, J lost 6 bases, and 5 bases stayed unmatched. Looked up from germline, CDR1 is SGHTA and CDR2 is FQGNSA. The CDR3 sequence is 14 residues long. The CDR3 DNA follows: TGTGCCAGCAGCTTTGGCGGGGGGTACGATACGCAGTATTTT. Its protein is CASSFGGGYDTQYF.

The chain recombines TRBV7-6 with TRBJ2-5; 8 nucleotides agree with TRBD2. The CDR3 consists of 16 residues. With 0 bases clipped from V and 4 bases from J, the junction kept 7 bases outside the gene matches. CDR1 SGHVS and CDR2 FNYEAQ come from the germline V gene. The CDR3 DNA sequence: TGTGCCAGCAGCTTAGCCGCCGGGAGGGGGAGAGAGACCCAGTACTTC. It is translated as CASSLAAGRGRETQYF.

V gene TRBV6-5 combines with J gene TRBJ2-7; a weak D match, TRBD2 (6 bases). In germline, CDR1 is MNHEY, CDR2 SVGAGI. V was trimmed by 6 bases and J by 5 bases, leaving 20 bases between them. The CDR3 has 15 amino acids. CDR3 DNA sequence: TGTGCCAGCAGCCCCTCCTGGGGGGTGATCGACGAGCAGTACTTC. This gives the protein CASSPSWGVIDEQYF.

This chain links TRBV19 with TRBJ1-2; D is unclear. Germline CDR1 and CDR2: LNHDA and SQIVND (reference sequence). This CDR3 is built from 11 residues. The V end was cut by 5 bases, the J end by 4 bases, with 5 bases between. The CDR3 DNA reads TGTGCCAGTAGTTTCGCCTATGGCTACACCTTC. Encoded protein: CASSFAYGYTF.

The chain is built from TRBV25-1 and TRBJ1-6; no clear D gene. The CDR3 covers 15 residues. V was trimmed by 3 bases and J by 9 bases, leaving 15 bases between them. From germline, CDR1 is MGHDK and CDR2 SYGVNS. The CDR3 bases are TGTGCCAGCAGTGACATTCGGGAGTTAGGTTCACCCCTCCACTTT. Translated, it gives CASSDIRELGSPLHF. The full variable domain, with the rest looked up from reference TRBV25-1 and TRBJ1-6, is EADIYQTPRYLVIGTGKKITLECSQTMGHDKMYWYQQDPGMELHLIHYSYGVNSTEKGDLSSESTVSRIRTEHFPLTLESARPSHTSQYLCASSDIRELGSPLHFGNGTRLTVT.

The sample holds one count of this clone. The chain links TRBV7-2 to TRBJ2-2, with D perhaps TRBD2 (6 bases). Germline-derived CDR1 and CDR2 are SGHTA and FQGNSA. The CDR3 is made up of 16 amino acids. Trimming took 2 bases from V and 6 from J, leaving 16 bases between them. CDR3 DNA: TGTGCCAGCAGCTTATTGGGCGGGAACCTGCCCGGGGAGCTGTTTTTT. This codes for CASSLLGGNLPGELFF.

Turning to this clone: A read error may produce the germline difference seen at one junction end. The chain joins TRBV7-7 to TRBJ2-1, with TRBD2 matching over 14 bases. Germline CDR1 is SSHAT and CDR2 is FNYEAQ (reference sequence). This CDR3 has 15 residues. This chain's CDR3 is CASSTGLAGVDEQFF. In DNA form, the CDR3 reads TGTGCTAGCAGCACGGGACTAGCGGGGGTGGATGAGCAGTTCTTC.

The CDR3 DNA follows: TGTGCCAGTAGTATGATGGCAGGGGGGAACACTGAAGCTTTCTTT. This codes for CASSMMAGGNTEAFF. This rearrangement joins TRBV19 to TRBJ1-1, with 7 bases identical to TRBD1. Germline assignment: CDR1 LNHDA and CDR2 SQIVND (reference sequence). J was trimmed by 1 base and V by 3 bases; bases with no gene match: 5. The CDR3 length is 15 residues.

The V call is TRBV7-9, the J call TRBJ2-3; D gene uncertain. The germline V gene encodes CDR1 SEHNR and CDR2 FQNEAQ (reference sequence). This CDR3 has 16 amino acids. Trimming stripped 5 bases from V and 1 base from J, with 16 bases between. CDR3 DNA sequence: TGTGCCAGCAGCCACACCTTGGGTATGGGCACAGATACGCAGTATTTT. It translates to CASSHTLGMGTDTQYF.

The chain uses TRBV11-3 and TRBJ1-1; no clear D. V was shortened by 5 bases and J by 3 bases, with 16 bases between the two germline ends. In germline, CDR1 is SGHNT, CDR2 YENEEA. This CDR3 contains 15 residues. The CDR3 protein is CASSTPPFWHTEAFF. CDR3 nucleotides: TGTGCCAGCAGCACCCCACCCTTCTGGCACACTGAAGCTTTCTTT.

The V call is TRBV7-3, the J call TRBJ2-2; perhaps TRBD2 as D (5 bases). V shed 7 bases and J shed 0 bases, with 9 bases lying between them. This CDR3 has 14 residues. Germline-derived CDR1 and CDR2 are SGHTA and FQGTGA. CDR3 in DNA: TGTGCCAGCAAGAGCGGCGCGAACACCGGGGAGCTGTTTTTT. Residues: CASKSGANTGELFF.

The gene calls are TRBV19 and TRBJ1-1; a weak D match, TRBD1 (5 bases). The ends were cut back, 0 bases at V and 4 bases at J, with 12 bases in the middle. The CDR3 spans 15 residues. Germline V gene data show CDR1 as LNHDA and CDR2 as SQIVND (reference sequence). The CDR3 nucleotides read TGTGCCAGTAGTATAGAGTCAGGGAGGCGCACTGAAGCTTTCTTT. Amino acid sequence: CASSIESGRRTEAFF.

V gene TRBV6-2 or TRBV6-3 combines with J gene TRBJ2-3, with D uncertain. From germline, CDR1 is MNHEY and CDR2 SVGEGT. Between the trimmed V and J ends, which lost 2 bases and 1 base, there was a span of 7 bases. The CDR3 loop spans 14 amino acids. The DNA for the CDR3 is TGTGCCAGCAGTTACCGGGCACGCACAGATACGCAGTATTTT. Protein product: CASSYRARTDTQYF.

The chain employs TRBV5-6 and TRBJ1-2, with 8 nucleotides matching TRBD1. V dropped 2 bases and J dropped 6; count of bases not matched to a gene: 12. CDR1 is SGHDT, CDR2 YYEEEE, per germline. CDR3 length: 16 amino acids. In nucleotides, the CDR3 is TGTGCCAGCAGCTTAGTTAAGACAGGGGAAGTCCATGGCTACACCTTC. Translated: CASSLVKTGEVHGYTF.

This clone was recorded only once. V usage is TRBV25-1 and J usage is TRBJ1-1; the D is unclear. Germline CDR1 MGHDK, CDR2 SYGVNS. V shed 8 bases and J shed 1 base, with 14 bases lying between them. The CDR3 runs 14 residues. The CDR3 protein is CASATTSKNTEAFF. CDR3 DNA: TGTGCCAGCGCGACCACGTCTAAGAACACTGAAGCTTTCTTT.

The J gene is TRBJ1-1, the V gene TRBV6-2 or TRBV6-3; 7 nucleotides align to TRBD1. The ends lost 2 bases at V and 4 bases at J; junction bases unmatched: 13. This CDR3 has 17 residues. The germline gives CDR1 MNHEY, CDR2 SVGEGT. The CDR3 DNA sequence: TGTGCCAGCAGTTACCCCGGAGGGGGCGTCAGGAGCACTGAAGCTTTCTTT. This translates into CASSYPGGGVRSTEAFF.

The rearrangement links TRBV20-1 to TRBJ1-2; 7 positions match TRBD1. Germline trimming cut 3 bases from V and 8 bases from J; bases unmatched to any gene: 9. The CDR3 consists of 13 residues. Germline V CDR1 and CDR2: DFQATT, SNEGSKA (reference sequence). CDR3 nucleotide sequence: TGCAGTGCTAGTCTTCAAAGGGGGCAGGGCTACACCTTC. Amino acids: CSASLQRGQGYTF.

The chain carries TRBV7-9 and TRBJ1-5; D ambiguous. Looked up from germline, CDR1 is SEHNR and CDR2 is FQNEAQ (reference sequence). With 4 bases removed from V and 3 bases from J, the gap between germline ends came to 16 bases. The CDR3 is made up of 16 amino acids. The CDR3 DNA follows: TGTGCCAGCAGCTCCCAGTTCGGCCTCCCCAATCAGCCCCAGCATTTT. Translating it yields CASSSQFGLPNQPQHF.

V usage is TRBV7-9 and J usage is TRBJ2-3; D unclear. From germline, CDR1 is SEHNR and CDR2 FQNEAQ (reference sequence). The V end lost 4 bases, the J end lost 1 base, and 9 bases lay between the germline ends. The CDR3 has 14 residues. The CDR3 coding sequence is TGTGCCAGCAGCTCAGAAAGGGGCACAGATACGCAGTATTTT. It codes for CASSSERGTDTQYF.

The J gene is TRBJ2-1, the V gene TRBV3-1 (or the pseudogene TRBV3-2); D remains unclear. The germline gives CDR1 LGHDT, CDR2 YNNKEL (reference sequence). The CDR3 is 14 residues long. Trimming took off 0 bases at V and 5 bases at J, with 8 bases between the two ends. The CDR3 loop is CASSQDLTNNEQFF. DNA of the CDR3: TGTGCCAGCAGCCAAGATCTGACGAACAATGAGCAGTTCTTC.

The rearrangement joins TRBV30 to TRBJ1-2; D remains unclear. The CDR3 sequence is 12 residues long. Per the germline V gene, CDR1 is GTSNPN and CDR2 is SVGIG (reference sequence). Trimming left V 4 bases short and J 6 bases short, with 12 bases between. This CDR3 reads CAWNLIGDGYTF. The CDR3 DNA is TGTGCCTGGAATCTCATAGGCGATGGCTACACCTTC.